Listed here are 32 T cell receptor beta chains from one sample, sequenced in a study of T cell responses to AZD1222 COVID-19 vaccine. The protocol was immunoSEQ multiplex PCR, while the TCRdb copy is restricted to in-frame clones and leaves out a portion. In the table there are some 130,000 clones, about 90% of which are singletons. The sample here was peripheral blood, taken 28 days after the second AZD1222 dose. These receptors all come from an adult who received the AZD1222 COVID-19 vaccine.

CDR3 protein: CASSLVGAGLFAYEQYF. DNA of the CDR3: TGCGCCAGCAGCTTGGTGGGGGCAGGGCTGTTTGCCTACGAGCAGTACTTC. The chain combines TRBV5-1 with TRBJ2-7, with D tentatively TRBD1 (6 bases). This CDR3 is built from 17 residues. The V and J ends lost 0 bases and 2 bases respectively, with 18 bases between them. Germline V gene data show CDR1 as SGHRS and CDR2 as YFSETQ.

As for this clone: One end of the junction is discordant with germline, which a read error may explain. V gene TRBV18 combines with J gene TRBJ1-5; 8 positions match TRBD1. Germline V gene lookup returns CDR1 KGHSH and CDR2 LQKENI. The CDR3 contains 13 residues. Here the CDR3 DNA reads TGTGCCAGCTCACCAGATCCCCGGGACAGGATCAGTTTT. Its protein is CASSPDPRDRISF.

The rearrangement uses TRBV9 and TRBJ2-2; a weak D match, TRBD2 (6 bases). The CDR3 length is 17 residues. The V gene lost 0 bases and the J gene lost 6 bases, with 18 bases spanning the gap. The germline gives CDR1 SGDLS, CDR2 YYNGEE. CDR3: CASSVDARSGASGELFF. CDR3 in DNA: TGTGCCAGCAGCGTAGATGCCAGATCGGGAGCATCCGGGGAGCTGTTTTTT.

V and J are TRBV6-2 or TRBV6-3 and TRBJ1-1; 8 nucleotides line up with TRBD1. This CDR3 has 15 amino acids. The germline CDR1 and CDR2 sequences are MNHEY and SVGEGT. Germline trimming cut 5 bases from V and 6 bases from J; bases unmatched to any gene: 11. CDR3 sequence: CASSPHRRGQAEAFF. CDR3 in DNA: TGTGCCAGCAGTCCCCATCGGAGGGGACAGGCTGAAGCTTTCTTT.

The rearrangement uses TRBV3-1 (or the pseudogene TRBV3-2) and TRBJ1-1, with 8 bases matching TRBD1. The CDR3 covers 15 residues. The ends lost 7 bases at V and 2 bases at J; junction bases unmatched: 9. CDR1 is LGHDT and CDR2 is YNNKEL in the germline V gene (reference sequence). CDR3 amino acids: CASNYYGQGNTEAFF. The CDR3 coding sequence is TGTGCCAGCAACTATTACGGACAGGGTAACACTGAAGCTTTCTTT.

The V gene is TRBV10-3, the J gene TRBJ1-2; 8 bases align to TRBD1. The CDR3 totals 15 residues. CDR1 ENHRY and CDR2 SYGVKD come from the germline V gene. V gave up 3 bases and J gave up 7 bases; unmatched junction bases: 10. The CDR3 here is CAISDQPTGAGGYTF. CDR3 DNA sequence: TGTGCCATCAGTGATCAACCGACAGGGGCAGGTGGCTACACCTTC.

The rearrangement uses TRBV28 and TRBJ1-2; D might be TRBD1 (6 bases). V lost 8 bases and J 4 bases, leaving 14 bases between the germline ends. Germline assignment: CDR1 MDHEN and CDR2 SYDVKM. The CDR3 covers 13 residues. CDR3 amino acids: CASSVGGSYGYTF. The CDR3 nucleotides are TGTGCCAGCTCCGTAGGGGGATCCTATGGCTACACCTTC.

As DNA, the CDR3 is TGTGCCAGCAGTTATTATCGGGACACCGGGGAGCTGTTTTTT. It is translated as CASSYYRDTGELFF. The chain couples TRBV6-2 or TRBV6-3 to TRBJ2-2; D is ambiguous. Germline V gene sequence: CDR1 MNHEY, CDR2 SVGEGT. V was clipped by 3 bases and J by 3 bases, with 8 bases between them. The CDR3 extends over 14 amino acids.

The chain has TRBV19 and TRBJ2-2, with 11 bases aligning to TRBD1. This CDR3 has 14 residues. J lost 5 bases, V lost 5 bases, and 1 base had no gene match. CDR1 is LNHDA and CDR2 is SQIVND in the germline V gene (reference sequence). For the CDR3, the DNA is TGTGCCAGTAGTGGGACAGGGGGAACCGGGGAGCTGTTTTTT. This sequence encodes CASSGTGGTGELFF. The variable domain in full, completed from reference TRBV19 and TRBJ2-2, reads DGGITQSPKYLFRKEGQNVTLSCEQNLNHDAMYWYRQDPGQGLRLIYYSQIVNDFQKGDIAEGYSVSREKKESFPLTVTSAQKNPTAFYLCASSGTGGTGELFFGEGSRLTVL.

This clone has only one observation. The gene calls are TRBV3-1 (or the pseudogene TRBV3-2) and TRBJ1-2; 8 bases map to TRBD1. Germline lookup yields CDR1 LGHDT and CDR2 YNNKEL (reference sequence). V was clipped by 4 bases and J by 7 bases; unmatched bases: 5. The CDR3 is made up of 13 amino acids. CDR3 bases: TGTGCCAGCAGCCTTACAGGGGGTGGTGGCTACACCTTC. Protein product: CASSLTGGGGYTF.

This CDR3 reads CASSLIRGEKAEAFF. The CDR3 DNA reads as TGTGCCAGCAGTTTAATCAGGGGTGAAAAAGCTGAAGCTTTCTTT. The chain carries TRBV28 and TRBJ1-1, with D possibly being TRBD1 (6 bases). The CDR3 is 15 amino acids. V lost 2 bases and J lost 6, with 16 bases in between. Germline assignment: CDR1 MDHEN and CDR2 SYDVKM.

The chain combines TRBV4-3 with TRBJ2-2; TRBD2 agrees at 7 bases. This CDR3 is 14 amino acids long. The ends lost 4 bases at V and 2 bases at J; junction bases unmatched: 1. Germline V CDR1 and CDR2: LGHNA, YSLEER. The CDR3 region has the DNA TGCGCCAGCAGCCGAGCGGGAAACACCGGGGAGCTGTTTTTT. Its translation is CASSRAGNTGELFF.

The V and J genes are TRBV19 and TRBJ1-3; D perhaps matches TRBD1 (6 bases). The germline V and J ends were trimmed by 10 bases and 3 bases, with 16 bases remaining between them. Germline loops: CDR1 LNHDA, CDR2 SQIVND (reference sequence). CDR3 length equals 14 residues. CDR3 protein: CATKGQGLGNTIYF. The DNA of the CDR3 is TGTGCCACCAAGGGCCAGGGGCTTGGAAACACCATATATTTT.

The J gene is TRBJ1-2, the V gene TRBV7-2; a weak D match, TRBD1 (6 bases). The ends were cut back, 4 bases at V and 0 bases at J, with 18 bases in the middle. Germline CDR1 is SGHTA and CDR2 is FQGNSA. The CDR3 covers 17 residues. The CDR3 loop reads CASSSTSDSSANYGYTF. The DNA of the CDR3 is TGTGCCAGCAGCTCAACCTCGGACAGCTCAGCTAACTATGGCTACACCTTC.

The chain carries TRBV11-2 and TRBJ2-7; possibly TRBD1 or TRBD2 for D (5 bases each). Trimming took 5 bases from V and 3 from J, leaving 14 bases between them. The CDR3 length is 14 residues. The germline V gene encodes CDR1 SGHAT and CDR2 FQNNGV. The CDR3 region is CASSLAGAFYEQYF. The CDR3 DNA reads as TGTGCCAGCAGCCTAGCTGGGGCGTTCTACGAGCAGTACTTC.

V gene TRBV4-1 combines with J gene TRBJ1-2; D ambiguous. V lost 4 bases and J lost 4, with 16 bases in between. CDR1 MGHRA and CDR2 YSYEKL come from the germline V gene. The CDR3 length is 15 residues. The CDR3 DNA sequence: TGCGCCAGCAGCCCCCGTCATCCTTTCTTCTATGGCTACACCTTC. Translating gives CASSPRHPFFYGYTF.

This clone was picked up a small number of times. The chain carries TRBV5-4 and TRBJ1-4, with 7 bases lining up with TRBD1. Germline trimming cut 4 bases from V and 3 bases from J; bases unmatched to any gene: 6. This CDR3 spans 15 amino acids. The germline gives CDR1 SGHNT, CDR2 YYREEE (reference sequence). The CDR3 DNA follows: TGTGCCAGCAGCCGATCCGGGACAGCTAATGAAAAACTGTTTTTT. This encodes CASSRSGTANEKLFF.

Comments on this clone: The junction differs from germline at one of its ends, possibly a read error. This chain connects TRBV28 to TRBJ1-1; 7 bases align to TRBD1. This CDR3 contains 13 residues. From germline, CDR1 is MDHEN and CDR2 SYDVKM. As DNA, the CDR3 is TGTGCCAGCAATAGCAGGGGGGAGAGAAGCTTAGGTTTT. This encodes CASNSRGERSLGF.

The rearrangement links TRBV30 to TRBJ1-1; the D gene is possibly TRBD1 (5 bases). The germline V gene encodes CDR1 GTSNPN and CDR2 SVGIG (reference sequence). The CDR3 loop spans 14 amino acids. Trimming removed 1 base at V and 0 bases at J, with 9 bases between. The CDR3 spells CAWSGQGVNTEAFF. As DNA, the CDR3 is TGTGCCTGGAGTGGGCAGGGAGTGAACACTGAAGCTTTCTTT.

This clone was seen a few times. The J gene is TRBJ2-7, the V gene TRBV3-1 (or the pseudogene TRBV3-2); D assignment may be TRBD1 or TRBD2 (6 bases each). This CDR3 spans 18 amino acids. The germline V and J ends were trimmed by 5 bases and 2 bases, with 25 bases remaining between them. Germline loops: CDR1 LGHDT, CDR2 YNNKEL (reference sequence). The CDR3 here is CASSSSHWGARGAYEQYF. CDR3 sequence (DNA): TGTGCCAGCAGCTCCTCCCACTGGGGGGCCAGGGGCGCCTACGAGCAGTACTTC.

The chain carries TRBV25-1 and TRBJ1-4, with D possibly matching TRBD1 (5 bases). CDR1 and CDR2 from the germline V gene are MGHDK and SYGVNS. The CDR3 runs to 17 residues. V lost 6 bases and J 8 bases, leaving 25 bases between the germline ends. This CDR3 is CASSDLKGTGGVEKLFF. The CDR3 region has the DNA TGTGCCAGCAGCGACCTTAAGGGCACAGGAGGTGTCGAAAAACTGTTTTTT. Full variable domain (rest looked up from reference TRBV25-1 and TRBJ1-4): EADIYQTPRYLVIGTGKKITLECSQTMGHDKMYWYQQDPGMELHLIHYSYGVNSTEKGDLSSESTVSRIRTEHFPLTLESARPSHTSQYLCASSDLKGTGGVEKLFFGSGTQLSVL.

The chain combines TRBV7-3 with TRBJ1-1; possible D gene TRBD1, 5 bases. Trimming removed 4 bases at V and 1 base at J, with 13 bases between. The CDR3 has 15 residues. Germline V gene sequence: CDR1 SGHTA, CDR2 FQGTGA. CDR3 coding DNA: TGTGCCAGCAGCTCTTGGGGGGGTTCGAACACTGAAGCTTTCTTT. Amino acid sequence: CASSSWGGSNTEAFF.

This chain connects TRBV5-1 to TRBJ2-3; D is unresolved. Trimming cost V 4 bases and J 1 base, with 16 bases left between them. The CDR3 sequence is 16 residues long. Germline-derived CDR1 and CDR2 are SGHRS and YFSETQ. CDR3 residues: CASSRAPRRGTDTQYF. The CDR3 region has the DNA TGCGCCAGCAGCCGAGCGCCCCGTCGAGGCACAGATACGCAGTATTTT.

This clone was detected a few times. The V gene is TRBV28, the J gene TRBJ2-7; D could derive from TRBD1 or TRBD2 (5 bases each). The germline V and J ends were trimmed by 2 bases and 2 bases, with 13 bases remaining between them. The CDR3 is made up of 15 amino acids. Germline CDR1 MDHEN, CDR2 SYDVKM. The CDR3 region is CASSLEGRGAYEQYF. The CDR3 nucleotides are TGTGCCAGCAGTTTAGAGGGCAGAGGGGCCTACGAGCAGTACTTC.

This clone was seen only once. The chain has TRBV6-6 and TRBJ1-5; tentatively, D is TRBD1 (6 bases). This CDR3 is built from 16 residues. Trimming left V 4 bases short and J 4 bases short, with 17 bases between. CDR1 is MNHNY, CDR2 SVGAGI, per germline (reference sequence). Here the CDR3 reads CASSSTDSSANQPQHF. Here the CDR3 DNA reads TGTGCCAGCAGTTCTACGGACAGCTCCGCGAATCAGCCCCAGCATTTT.

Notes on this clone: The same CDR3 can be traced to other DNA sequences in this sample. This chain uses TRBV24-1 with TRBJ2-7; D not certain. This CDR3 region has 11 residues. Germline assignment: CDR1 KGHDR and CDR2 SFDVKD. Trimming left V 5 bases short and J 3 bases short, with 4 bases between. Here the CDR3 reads CATSGGYEQYF. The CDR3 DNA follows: TGTGCCACCAGTGGGGGCTACGAGCAGTACTTC.

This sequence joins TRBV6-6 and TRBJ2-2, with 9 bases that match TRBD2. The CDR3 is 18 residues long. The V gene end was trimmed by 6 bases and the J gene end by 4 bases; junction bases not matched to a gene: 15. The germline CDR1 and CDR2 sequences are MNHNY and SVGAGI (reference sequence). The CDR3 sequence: CASSRVRGREGRTGELFF. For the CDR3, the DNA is TGTGCCAGCAGCCGAGTTCGGGGGCGGGAGGGCCGCACCGGGGAGCTGTTTTTT.

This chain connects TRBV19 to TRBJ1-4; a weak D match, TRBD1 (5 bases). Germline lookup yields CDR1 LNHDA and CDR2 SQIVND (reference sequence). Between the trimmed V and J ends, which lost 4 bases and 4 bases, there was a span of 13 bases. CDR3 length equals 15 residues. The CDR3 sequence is CASSSRDGYNEKLFF. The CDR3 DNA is TGTGCCAGTAGTAGCCGGGACGGCTATAATGAAAAACTGTTTTTT.

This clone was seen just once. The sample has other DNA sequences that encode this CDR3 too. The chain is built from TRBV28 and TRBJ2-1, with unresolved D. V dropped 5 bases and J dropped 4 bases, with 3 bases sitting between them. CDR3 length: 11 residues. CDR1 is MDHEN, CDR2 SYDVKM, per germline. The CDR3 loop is CASSPYNEQFF. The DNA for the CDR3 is TGTGCCAGCAGTCCGTACAATGAGCAGTTCTTC.

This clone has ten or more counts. The CDR3 protein is CASSLSASRSTGELFF. The CDR3 region has the DNA TGCGCCAGCAGCTTATCGGCTAGCCGTTCCACCGGGGAGCTGTTTTTT. This chain uses TRBV5-1 with TRBJ2-2; the D gene is possibly TRBD2 (5 bases). Germline V lookup: CDR1 SGHRS, CDR2 YFSETQ. Trimming removed 2 bases from V and 4 bases from J, with 15 bases in between. There are 16 residues in the CDR3.

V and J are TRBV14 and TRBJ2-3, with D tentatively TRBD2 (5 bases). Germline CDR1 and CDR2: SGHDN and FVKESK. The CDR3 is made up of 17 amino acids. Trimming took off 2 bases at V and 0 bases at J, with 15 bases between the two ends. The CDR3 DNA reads TGTGCCAGCAGCCAATTGTTTGGCCTAGCCAGCACAGATACGCAGTATTTT. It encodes CASSQLFGLASTDTQYF.

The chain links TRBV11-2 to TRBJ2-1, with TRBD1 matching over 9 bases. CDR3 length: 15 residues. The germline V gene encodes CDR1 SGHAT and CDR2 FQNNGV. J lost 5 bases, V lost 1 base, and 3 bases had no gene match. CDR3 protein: CASSLVWTGDNEQFF. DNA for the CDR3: TGTGCCAGCAGCTTAGTGTGGACAGGGGACAATGAGCAGTTCTTC.